The 27 T cell receptor beta chains below all came from one sample that was sequenced in a study of T cells after yellow fever vaccination (dated by TCRdb to between 2017 and 2020). Library preparation employed 5' RACE. Reads for this sample came from an Illumina NovaSeq 6000. TCRdb passed the public sequencing reads through fastp at Q25 and MiXCR, retaining productive beta sequences. Identical CDR3 proteins give one entry, which carries the most common genes and DNA. This sample is represented by 150,000 to 200,000 distinct CDR3 sequences; more than 9.5% of them were singletons. The ten top clones hold about 38% of the sample. What the treatment or condition label conveys for this sample: live attenuated yellow fever vaccine strain. Source: CD8+ T cells sorted from PBMCs, taken 15 days after the yellow fever booster vaccination. These receptors all come from a man between 18 and 29 years old who received the YFV17D yellow fever vaccine.

This chain connects TRBV6-1 to TRBJ2-3, with a weak D call TRBD2 (6 bases). CDR1 MNHNS and CDR2 SASEGT come from the germline V gene. V dropped 8 bases and J dropped 5 bases, with 11 bases sitting between them. The CDR3 sequence is 12 residues long. The CDR3 bases are TGTGCCAGCTCAGGGCGGGAAGATACGCAGTATTTT. Its translation: CASSGREDTQYF.

This clonotype was counted between two and nine times. This chain links TRBV3-1 with TRBJ1-2; 7 bases align to TRBD1. The trim removed 4 bases at V and 10 bases at J, leaving 12 bases unmatched. Germline-derived CDR1 and CDR2 are LGHDT and YNNKEL (reference sequence). The CDR3 sequence is 14 residues long. Written as DNA, the CDR3 is TGTGCCAGCAGCCCGCAGTGGACAGGCGTTTTCTACACCTTC. Encoded protein: CASSPQWTGVFYTF.

This clonotype was seen only a few times. The chain is built from TRBV9 and TRBJ2-7, with a possible D match to TRBD2 (7 bases). The germline gives CDR1 SGDLS, CDR2 YYNGEE. The V and J ends lost 4 bases and 7 bases respectively, with 15 bases between them. CDR3 size: 13 residues. DNA of the CDR3: TGTGCCAGCAGCCCGCGGGGGCGCCGGGAGCAGTACTTC. It translates to CASSPRGRREQYF. The full variable domain, rest sourced from reference TRBV9 and TRBJ2-7, is DSGVTQTPKHLITATGQRVTLRCSPRSGDLSVYWYQQSLDQGLQFLIQYYNGEERAKGNILERFSAQQFPDLHSELNLSSLELGDSALYFCASSPRGRREQYFGPGTRLTVT.

The rearrangement uses TRBV4-3 and TRBJ2-3; 9 nucleotides align to TRBD2. V trimming: 3 bases; J trimming: 4 bases; junction bases outside the gene matches: 5. The CDR3 loop spans 15 amino acids. Germline V gene data show CDR1 as LGHNA and CDR2 as YSLEER. The CDR3 DNA follows: TGCGCCAGCAGCCAGTTAGCGGGGGAGGCAGATACGCAGTATTTT. Protein product: CASSQLAGEADTQYF.

This clonotype was detected a few times. DNA of the CDR3: TGCGCCAGCAGCCATCGGACAGCCTTTGGCACTGAAGCTTTCTTT. This gives the protein CASSHRTAFGTEAFF. This chain joins TRBV4-1 and TRBJ1-1; maybe TRBD1 (6 bases). The CDR3 is made up of 15 amino acids. From germline, CDR1 is MGHRA and CDR2 YSYEKL. The V and J ends lost 3 bases and 4 bases respectively, with 15 bases between them.

The CDR3 DNA follows: TGTGCCAGCAGCTTAGCGCAGGGGGAAGGGGACACTGAAGCTTTCTTT. This translates into CASSLAQGEGDTEAFF. The chain is built from TRBV7-9 and TRBJ1-1; TRBD1 matches 7 bases. The CDR3 is 16 residues long. Trimming took 0 bases from V and 3 from J; bases not matched to a gene: 7. In germline, CDR1 is SEHNR, CDR2 FQNEAQ (reference sequence). The complete variable domain, with remaining parts taken from reference TRBV7-9 and TRBJ1-1, reads DTGVSQNPRHKITKRGQNVTFRCDPISEHNRLYWYRQTLGQGPEFLTYFQNEAQLEKSRLLSDRFSAERPKGSFSTLEIQRTEQGDSAMYLCASSLAQGEGDTEAFFGQGTRLTVV.

This chain links TRBV6-2 or TRBV6-3 with TRBJ1-2, with a weak D call TRBD1 (5 bases). The CDR3 extends over 14 amino acids. V was cut by 6 bases and J by 0 bases, with 11 bases left in between. Germline V gene data show CDR1 as MNHEY and CDR2 as SVGEGT. The CDR3 coding sequence is TGTGCCAGCAGAGGTGGGGCGACTAACTATGGCTACACCTTC. This codes for CASRGGATNYGYTF.

This clonotype was recorded a few times. The chain is built from TRBV5-1 and TRBJ1-5; the D is unclear. This CDR3 region has 13 residues. Germline V lookup: CDR1 SGHRS, CDR2 YFSETQ. V was shortened by 3 bases and J by 7 bases, with 11 bases between the two germline ends. The CDR3 reads CASSSSSGQPQHF. CDR3 DNA: TGCGCCAGCAGCTCCTCATCGGGGCAGCCCCAGCATTTT.

The genes are TRBV7-9 and TRBJ2-7; D uncertain. CDR1 is SEHNR and CDR2 is FQNEAQ in the germline V gene (reference sequence). The V gene lost 6 bases and the J gene lost 7 bases, with 7 bases spanning the gap. The CDR3 contains 10 residues. The CDR3 loop is CASRVREQYF. CDR3 in DNA: TGTGCCAGCAGGGTACGTGAGCAGTACTTC.

This clonotype was detected only a few times. The J gene is TRBJ2-5, the V gene TRBV7-2, with 8 bases matching TRBD1. Trimming cost V 5 bases and J 5 bases; bases outside gene matches: 7. CDR3 length: 14 residues. The germline V gene encodes CDR1 SGHTA and CDR2 FQGNSA. The CDR3 DNA reads TGTGCCAGCAGCCTATGGACAGGGTGGGAGACCCAGTACTTC. This translates into CASSLWTGWETQYF. The variable domain in full, with the rest retrieved from reference TRBV7-2 and TRBJ2-5, is GAGVSQSPSNKVTEKGKDVELRCDPISGHTALYWYRQSLGQGLEFLIYFQGNSAPDKSGLPSDRFSAERTGGSVSTLTIQRTQQEDSAVYLCASSLWTGWETQYFGPGTRLLVL.

This clonotype was counted between two and nine times. The chain is built from TRBV7-8 and TRBJ2-1, with unresolved D. This CDR3 spans 17 amino acids. Germline V lookup: CDR1 SGHVS, CDR2 FQNEAQ. V was cut by 5 bases and J by 0 bases, with 17 bases left in between. The CDR3 reads CASSRSVTSSSYNEQFF. The CDR3, as DNA: TGTGCCAGCAGCAGATCAGTCACCTCGAGCTCCTACAATGAGCAGTTCTTC.

This chain connects TRBV7-9 to TRBJ2-5; 10 bases line up with TRBD2. Trimming at V came to 3 bases and at J to 4 bases, leaving 8 bases not matched to a gene. The germline V gene has CDR1 SEHNR and CDR2 FQNEAQ (reference sequence). The CDR3 totals 16 residues. Written as DNA, the CDR3 is TGTGCCAGCAGCTTCGCCCCGGGACTAGCGTTAGAGACCCAGTACTTC. Its protein product is CASSFAPGLALETQYF.

J is TRBJ2-1 and V is TRBV7-9; TRBD1 agrees at 7 bases. The germline gives CDR1 SEHNR, CDR2 FQNEAQ (reference sequence). The CDR3 has 16 residues. V shed 0 bases and J 4 bases; nucleotides not matched to a gene: 6. CDR3 region: CASSLAYGTVYNEQFF. The CDR3 region has the DNA TGTGCCAGCAGCTTAGCGTATGGGACAGTATACAATGAGCAGTTCTTC. Full variable domain (rest looked up from reference TRBV7-9 and TRBJ2-1): DTGVSQNPRHKITKRGQNVTFRCDPISEHNRLYWYRQTLGQGPEFLTYFQNEAQLEKSRLLSDRFSAERPKGSFSTLEIQRTEQGDSAMYLCASSLAYGTVYNEQFFGPGTRLTVL.

V gene TRBV13 combines with J gene TRBJ2-6; 7 positions match TRBD1. Germline V gives CDR1 PRHDT, CDR2 FYEKMQ (reference sequence). This CDR3 comprises 17 residues. V was pared by 4 bases and J by 0 bases, with 6 bases of the junction left unmatched. The CDR3 nucleotides read TGTGCCAGCAGCTGGGGGACAGCCCACTCTGGGGCCAACGTCCTGACTTTC. Translated, it gives CASSWGTAHSGANVLTF.

There are a few counts of this clonotype. The chain recombines TRBV7-8 with TRBJ2-7, with TRBD1 matching 7 bases. Germline CDR1 SGHVS, CDR2 FQNEAQ. The CDR3 has 15 amino acids. V shed 0 bases and J 2 bases; nucleotides not matched to a gene: 4. The CDR3 nucleotides are TGTGCCAGCAGCTTAGCGTGGGACAGAACCTACGAGCAGTACTTC. As protein: CASSLAWDRTYEQYF.

The V gene is TRBV12-5, the J gene TRBJ2-3; 9 bases are shared with TRBD1. Germline CDR1 is LGHNT and CDR2 is FRNRAP. V shed 4 bases, J shed 2 bases, and the junction held 13 bases outside the gene matches. The CDR3 is 18 residues long. The CDR3 sequence: CASGSTPPGTGNTDTQYF. The CDR3, as DNA: TGTGCTAGTGGTTCAACCCCTCCCGGGACAGGGAACACAGATACGCAGTATTTT.

This clonotype was counted at least ten times. CDR3 protein: CASSPGTGREQYF. CDR3 sequence (DNA): TGTGCCAGCAGCCCCGGGACAGGACGCGAGCAGTACTTC. V usage is TRBV9 and J usage is TRBJ2-7; the match to TRBD1 covers 8 bases. Germline CDR1 reads SGDLS; CDR2 reads YYNGEE. This CDR3 has 13 residues. The V and J ends lost 4 bases and 6 bases, in that order; junction bases with no gene match: 6. Looking up the rest from reference TRBV9 and TRBJ2-7 gives the full variable domain: DSGVTQTPKHLITATGQRVTLRCSPRSGDLSVYWYQQSLDQGLQFLIQYYNGEERAKGNILERFSAQQFPDLHSELNLSSLELGDSALYFCASSPGTGREQYFGPGTRLTVT.

This clonotype was detected only a few times. This chain connects TRBV6-2 or TRBV6-3 to TRBJ2-1; a weak D match, TRBD1 (5 bases). This CDR3 comprises 13 residues. The germline gives CDR1 MNHEY, CDR2 SVGEGT. Trimming stripped 2 bases from V and 14 bases from J, with 16 bases between. CDR3 bases: TGTGCCAGCAGTTACGGAGTCTCCAGGGAAGAGTTCTTC. Translating it yields CASSYGVSREEFF.

The CDR3 region is CSARAGTASRNEQFF. The DNA of the CDR3 is TGCAGTGCTAGAGCCGGGACAGCAAGTAGAAATGAGCAGTTCTTC. The chain combines TRBV20-1 with TRBJ2-1, with 7 bases lining up with TRBD1. This CDR3 region has 15 residues. CDR1 is DFQATT, CDR2 SNEGSKA, per germline (reference sequence). V lost 1 base to trimming and J lost 7 bases; unmatched junction nucleotides: 10.

The V gene is TRBV20-1, the J gene TRBJ2-7; D is possibly TRBD1 (6 bases). This CDR3 region has 15 residues. The V end lost 6 bases, the J end lost 1 base, and 19 bases lay between the germline ends. Germline V gives CDR1 DFQATT, CDR2 SNEGSKA (reference sequence). The CDR3 spells CSALPGARPSYEQYV. CDR3 nucleotide sequence: TGCAGTGCCCTTCCAGGGGCGCGTCCTTCCTACGAGCAGTACGTC.

The CDR3 bases are TGTGCCAGCAGTTTATTAGGACAGGGGGCCACTGAAGCTTTCTTT. Its protein product is CASSLLGQGATEAFF. V and J are TRBV27 and TRBJ1-1; 11 nucleotides align to TRBD1. Germline CDR1 reads MNHEY; CDR2 reads SMNVEV (reference sequence). V shed 1 base and J 4 bases; nucleotides not matched to a gene: 2. CDR3 size: 15 residues.

This clonotype turned up a few times. J is TRBJ2-2 and V is TRBV11-2; tentatively, D is TRBD2 (5 bases). The CDR3 loop spans 15 amino acids. CDR1 SGHAT and CDR2 FQNNGV come from the germline V gene. The V and J ends lost 5 bases and 3 bases respectively, with 13 bases between them. The CDR3 is CASSLTGKDTGELFF. CDR3 coding DNA: TGTGCCAGCAGCCTTACGGGGAAGGACACCGGGGAGCTGTTTTTT. The variable domain in full, with the rest retrieved from reference TRBV11-2 and TRBJ2-2, is EAGVAQSPRYKIIEKRQSVAFWCNPISGHATLYWYQQILGQGPKLLIQFQNNGVVDDSQLPKDRFSAERLKGVDSTLKIQPAKLEDSAVYLCASSLTGKDTGELFFGEGSRLTVL.

In this sample, this clonotype turned up a few times. The chain carries TRBV29-1 and TRBJ2-6; D gene uncertain. Deletions cut 6 bases from V and 4 bases from J, with 13 bases between. This CDR3 spans 14 amino acids. Germline V gene lookup returns CDR1 SQVTM and CDR2 ANQGSEA. The CDR3 reads CSVEQIAGANVLTF. Here the CDR3 DNA reads TGCAGCGTGGAGCAAATAGCAGGGGCCAACGTCCTGACTTTC.

This clonotype was counted between two and nine times. The chain employs TRBV4-3 and TRBJ2-3, with D maybe TRBD2 (5 bases). V lost 1 base and J 6 bases, leaving 14 bases between the germline ends. CDR3 length equals 15 residues. The germline CDR1 and CDR2 sequences are LGHNA and YSLEER. CDR3: CASSQARVKRDTQYF. The CDR3 DNA reads TGCGCCAGCAGCCAAGCGAGGGTCAAGAGGGATACGCAGTATTTT.

This clonotype has at least ten counts. J is TRBJ2-2 and V is TRBV7-3; 10 bases are a match to TRBD1. V shed 3 bases, J shed 6 bases, and the junction held 10 bases outside the gene matches. CDR1 is SGHTA, CDR2 FQGTGA, per germline. This CDR3 region has 17 residues. CDR3 bases: TGTGCCAGCAGCTTCCCGTCGGCCGGGACAGGGGCCGGGGAGCTGTTTTTT. Its protein product is CASSFPSAGTGAGELFF.

This clonotype was detected a few times. This chain uses TRBV7-9 with TRBJ2-2; D possibly uses TRBD1 or TRBD2 (6 bases each). The V and J ends lost 5 bases and 7 bases respectively, with 20 bases between them. The CDR3 has 16 residues. Germline values: CDR1 SEHNR, CDR2 FQNEAQ (reference sequence). CDR3 region: CASSATGTGVFGELFF. CDR3 DNA sequence: TGTGCCAGCAGCGCTACAGGGACGGGAGTTTTCGGGGAGCTGTTTTTT.

This clonotype was seen a few times. The chain couples TRBV5-4 to TRBJ1-1, with D unresolved. V gave up 0 bases and J gave up 2 bases, with 14 bases separating them. CDR3 length equals 16 residues. Germline CDR1 reads SGHNT; CDR2 reads YYREEE (reference sequence). The CDR3 DNA reads as TGTGCCAGCAGCTTGGCCTCGTGGCCAACAAACACTGAAGCTTTCTTT. Amino acids: CASSLASWPTNTEAFF. The whole variable domain, filled in from reference TRBV5-4 and TRBJ1-1, reads ETGVTQSPTHLIKTRGQQVTLRCSSQSGHNTVSWYQQALGQGPQFIFQYYREEENGRGNFPPRFSGLQFPNYSSELNVNALELDDSALYLCASSLASWPTNTEAFFGQGTRLTVV.